The table lists the clone carrying this T cell receptor beta chain with a few counts. The antigen is unknown. This specimen comes from a study of T cell repertoires in cytomegalovirus infection. At the level of the study: HLA-B-restricted CMV epitopes that are well studied, plus recently identified HLA-C-restricted ones, were used by the study. Indications of both CMV infection and matching HLA type were provided by public TCR beta signatures. Study-level results: Accumulated public TCR beta family frequency recognized individuals carrying CMV together with the relevant HLA. What dominated the ex vivo response were HLA-C-restricted CMV-specific TCR beta clonotypes.

TCRdb re-called the reads through MiXCR, storing one row per CDR3 protein. This table has 800,000 to 950,000 distinct CDR3 sequences, less than 35% appearing once. The CDR3 is made up of 17 amino acids. Germline V gene lookup returns CDR1 SGHVS and CDR2 FNYEAQ. Trimming removed 5 bases from V and 5 bases from J; junction bases left unmatched: 15. The rearrangement joins TRBV7-6 to TRBJ2-3, with 8 bases aligning to TRBD2. This clonotype was sampled from a human donor in good health (CMV status not recorded). Some clones in this sample may be carry-over from other donors' samples. The material was cultured CD8+ T cells from PBMCs, obtained from culture after CMV antigen stimulation. CDR3 sequence: CASSPGVRGGTIDTQYF. The CDR3 bases are TGTGCCAGCAGCCCCGGCGTTCGCGGGGGGACCATAGATACGCAGTATTTT. Drawing the rest from reference TRBV7-6 and TRBJ2-3, the complete variable domain is GAGVSQSPRYKVTKRGQDVALRCDPISGHVSLYWYRQALGQGPEFLTYFNYEAQQDKSGLPNDRFSAERPEGSISTLTIQRTEQRDSAMYRCASSPGVRGGTIDTQYFGPGTRLTVL.